The 5 T cell receptor beta chains in this list originate from one sample, sequenced in a study of Ad26.COV2.S vaccination and SARS-CoV-2 variants. Treatment: around 19 received Ad26.COV2.S at low or high dose, single or two shots; 5 received placebo; per-sample allocation not given. Sampling happened 63 days after the first vaccine or placebo injection. Here immunoSEQ multiplex PCR was the method, and the copy in TCRdb shows in-frame clones only, minus some. The data hold hundreds of thousands of clones, with more than 75% observed a single time. Here the sequenced sample was peripheral blood, taken in a trial of Ad26.COV2.S vaccine versus placebo. The receptor source for this set is a person between 18 and 65 years old who received the Ad26.COV2.S COVID-19 vaccine or a placebo.

The chain uses TRBV5-4 and TRBJ1-2, with D maybe TRBD1 (6 bases). CDR1 and CDR2 (germline): SGHNT, YYREEE (reference sequence). CDR3 length: 16 residues. The germline V and J ends were trimmed by 4 bases and 5 bases, with 21 bases remaining between them. DNA for the CDR3: TGTGCCAGCAGCCCACCGAGAGGAGGGGGGTGGTATGGCTACACCTTC. Amino acids: CASSPPRGGGWYGYTF.

The rearrangement joins TRBV4-1 to TRBJ2-1; 8 bases map to TRBD2. CDR3 length: 17 amino acids. Losses at the gene ends were 0 bases for V and 9 bases for J; bases not matched to a gene: 13. The germline gives CDR1 MGHRA, CDR2 YSYEKL. CDR3 bases: TGCGCCAGCAGCCAAGATTCGTCGGTAGCGGGGCAGGTTGAGCAGTTCTTC. It translates to CASSQDSSVAGQVEQFF.

V gene TRBV5-6 combines with J gene TRBJ2-7, with a possible D match to TRBD1 (5 bases). This CDR3 region has 16 residues. Per germline, CDR1 SGHDT and CDR2 YYEEEE. The ends were cut back, 2 bases at V and 6 bases at J, with 21 bases in the middle. The CDR3, as DNA: TGTGCCAGCAGCTTTGGGGTCAGGGTGGCTTCGGTCGAGCAGTACTTC. As protein: CASSFGVRVASVEQYF. Based on the CDR3 plus reference TRBV5-6 and TRBJ2-7, the full variable domain is DAGVTQSPTHLIKTRGQQVTLRCSPKSGHDTVSWYQQALGQGPQFIFQYYEEEERQRGNFPDRFSGHQFPNYSSELNVNALLLGDSALYLCASSFGVRVASVEQYFGPGTRLTVT.

The chain recombines TRBV4-1 with TRBJ1-2, with D unclear. The V and J ends lost 3 bases and 3 bases respectively, with 11 bases between them. The CDR3 loop spans 14 amino acids. CDR1 and CDR2 (germline): MGHRA, YSYEKL. The CDR3 sequence is CASSQAHGDYGYTF. CDR3 sequence (DNA): TGCGCCAGCAGCCAGGCGCACGGGGACTATGGCTACACCTTC.

The J gene is TRBJ1-2, the V gene TRBV5-1; the match to TRBD1 covers 7 bases. CDR1 and CDR2 from the germline V gene are SGHRS and YFSETQ. After removal of 1 base from V and 3 bases from J, the junction contained 6 bases not matched to a gene. CDR3 length: 15 residues. This chain's CDR3 is CASSLSLGGDYGYTF. The CDR3 DNA follows: TGCGCCAGCAGCTTGAGTCTAGGGGGCGACTATGGCTACACCTTC.